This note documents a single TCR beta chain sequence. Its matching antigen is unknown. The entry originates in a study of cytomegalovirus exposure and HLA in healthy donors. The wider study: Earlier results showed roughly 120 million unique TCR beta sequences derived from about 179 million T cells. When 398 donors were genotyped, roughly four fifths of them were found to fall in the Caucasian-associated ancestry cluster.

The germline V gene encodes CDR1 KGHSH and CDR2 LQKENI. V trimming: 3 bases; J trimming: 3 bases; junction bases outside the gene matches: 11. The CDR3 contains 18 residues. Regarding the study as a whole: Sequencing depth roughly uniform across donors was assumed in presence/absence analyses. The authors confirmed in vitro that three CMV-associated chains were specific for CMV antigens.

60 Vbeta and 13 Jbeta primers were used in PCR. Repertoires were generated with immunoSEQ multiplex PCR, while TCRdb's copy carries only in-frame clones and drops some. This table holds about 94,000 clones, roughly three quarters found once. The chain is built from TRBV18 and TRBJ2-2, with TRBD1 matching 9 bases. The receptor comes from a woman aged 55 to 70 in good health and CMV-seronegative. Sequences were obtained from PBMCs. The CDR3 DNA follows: TGTGCCAGCTCACCCATCCGCGGGGACAGGGCGGACACCGGGGAGCTGTTTTTT. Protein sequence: CASSPIRGDRADTGELFF.